This TCR beta chain is drawn from a study of T cells in women clearing cervical HPV infection. Study context: HLA type could not be excluded as a confounder.

Study-level points and caveats: CIN3+ cases had significantly higher TCR richness than controls; evenness did not differ.

To note about this clone: What it binds is unknown. The CDR3 extends 3 residues past the end of the read, so its final part is completed from the germline J gene.

Some clones are missing from TCRdb's copy, which holds only in-frame ones; the method was immunoSEQ multiplex PCR. The ten most abundant clones cover 10% to 15% of a sample with tens of thousands of clones. Prevalent HPV16 infections were excluded; only incident single HPV16 infections included. V was trimmed by 5 bases and J by 3 bases, leaving 16 bases between them. Germline CDR1 reads LNHDA; CDR2 reads SQIVND (reference sequence). The CDR3 runs 16 residues. This receptor was identified in a woman aged 18 to 75 with a cervical HPV16 infection that either progressed to CIN3+ or cleared (not recorded which). Specimen: blood buffy coat. The V and J genes are TRBV19 and TRBJ2-2, with a possible D match to TRBD2 (7 bases). This chain's CDR3 is CASSSWGGGHTGELFF. The sequenced part of the CDR3 DNA is TGTGCCAGTAGTTCCTGGGGAGGGGGACACACCGGGGAG.